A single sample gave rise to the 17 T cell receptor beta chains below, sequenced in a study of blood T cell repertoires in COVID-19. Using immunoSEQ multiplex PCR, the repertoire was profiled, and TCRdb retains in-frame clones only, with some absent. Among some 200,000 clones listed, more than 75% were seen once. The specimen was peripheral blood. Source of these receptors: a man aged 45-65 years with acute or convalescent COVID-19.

The DNA for the CDR3 is TGTGCCAGCAGCTTGGACAGGACCAATCAGCCCCAGCATTTT. Protein sequence: CASSLDRTNQPQHF. The genes are TRBV7-2 and TRBJ1-5; 7 bases line up with TRBD1. Unmatched junction bases numbered 2, after V lost 3 bases and J lost 3 bases. There are 14 residues in the CDR3. The V gene's germline CDR1 is SGHTA and CDR2 FQGNSA. The whole variable domain, remainder taken from reference TRBV7-2 and TRBJ1-5, is GAGVSQSPSNKVTEKGKDVELRCDPISGHTALYWYRQSLGQGLEFLIYFQGNSAPDKSGLPSDRFSAERTGGSVSTLTIQRTQQEDSAVYLCASSLDRTNQPQHFGDGTRLSIL.

This CDR3 reads CASSLPRKGVSEHGYTF. The CDR3 DNA follows: TGTGCCAGCAGCCTACCTAGGAAGGGGGTTTCGGAACATGGCTACACCTTC. This rearrangement joins TRBV9 to TRBJ1-2; possibly TRBD1 for D (6 bases). CDR3 size: 17 residues. From germline, CDR1 is SGDLS and CDR2 YYNGEE. V was clipped by 4 bases and J by 6 bases, with 25 bases between them.

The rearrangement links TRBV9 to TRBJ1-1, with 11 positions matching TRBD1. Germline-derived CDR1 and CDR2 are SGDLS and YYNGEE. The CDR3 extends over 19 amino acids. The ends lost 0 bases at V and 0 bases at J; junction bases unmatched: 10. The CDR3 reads CASSVGTGGADIMNTEAFF. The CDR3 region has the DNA TGTGCCAGCAGCGTAGGGACAGGGGGCGCCGACATTATGAACACTGAAGCTTTCTTT.

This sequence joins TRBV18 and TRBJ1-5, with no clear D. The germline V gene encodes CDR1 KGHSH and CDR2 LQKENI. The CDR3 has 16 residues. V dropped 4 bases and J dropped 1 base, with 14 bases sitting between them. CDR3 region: CASSLSTVESNQPQHF. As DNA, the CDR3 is TGTGCCAGCTCACTGAGTACAGTGGAAAGCAATCAGCCCCAGCATTTT.

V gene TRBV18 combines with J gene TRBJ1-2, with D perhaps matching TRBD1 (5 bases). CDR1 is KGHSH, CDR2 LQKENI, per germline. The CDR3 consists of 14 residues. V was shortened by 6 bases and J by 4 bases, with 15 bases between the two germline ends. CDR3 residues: CASSPDSELYGYTF. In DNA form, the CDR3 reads TGTGCCAGCTCGCCTGACAGCGAACTCTATGGCTACACCTTC.

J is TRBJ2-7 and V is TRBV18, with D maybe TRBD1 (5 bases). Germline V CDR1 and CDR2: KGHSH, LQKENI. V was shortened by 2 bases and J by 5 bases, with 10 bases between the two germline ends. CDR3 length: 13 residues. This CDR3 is CASSPRQGDEQYF. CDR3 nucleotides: TGTGCCAGCTCACCAAGGCAGGGCGACGAGCAGTACTTC.

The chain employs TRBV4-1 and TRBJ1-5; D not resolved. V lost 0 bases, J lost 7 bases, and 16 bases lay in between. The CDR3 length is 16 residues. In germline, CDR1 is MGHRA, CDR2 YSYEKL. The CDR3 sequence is CASSQDTPGWAQPQHF. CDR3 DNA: TGCGCCAGCAGCCAAGATACCCCCGGTTGGGCCCAGCCCCAGCATTTT.

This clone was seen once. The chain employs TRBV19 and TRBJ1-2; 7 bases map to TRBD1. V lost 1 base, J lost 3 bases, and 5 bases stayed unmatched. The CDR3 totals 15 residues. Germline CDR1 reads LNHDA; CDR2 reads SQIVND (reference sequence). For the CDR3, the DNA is TGTGCCAGTAGTATAGCGGAGGGGGCAGACTATGGCTACACCTTC. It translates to CASSIAEGADYGYTF.

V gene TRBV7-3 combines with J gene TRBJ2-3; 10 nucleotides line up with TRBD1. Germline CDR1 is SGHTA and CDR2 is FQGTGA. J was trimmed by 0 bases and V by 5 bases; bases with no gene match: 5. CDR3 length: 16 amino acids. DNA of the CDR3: TGTGCCAGCAGCCCTTCGGGACAGGGGAGCACAGATACGCAGTATTTT. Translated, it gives CASSPSGQGSTDTQYF.

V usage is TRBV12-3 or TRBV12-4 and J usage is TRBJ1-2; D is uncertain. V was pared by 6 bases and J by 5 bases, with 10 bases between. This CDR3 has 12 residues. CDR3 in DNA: TGTGCCAGCAGCCCTTCCGGGTATGGCTACACCTTC. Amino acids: CASSPSGYGYTF.

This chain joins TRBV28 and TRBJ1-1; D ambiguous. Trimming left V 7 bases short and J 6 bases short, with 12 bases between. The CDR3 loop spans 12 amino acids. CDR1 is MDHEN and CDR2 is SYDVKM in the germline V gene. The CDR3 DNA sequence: TGTGCCAGCAACCTCGGGAGCTCTGAAGCTTTCTTT. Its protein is CASNLGSSEAFF.

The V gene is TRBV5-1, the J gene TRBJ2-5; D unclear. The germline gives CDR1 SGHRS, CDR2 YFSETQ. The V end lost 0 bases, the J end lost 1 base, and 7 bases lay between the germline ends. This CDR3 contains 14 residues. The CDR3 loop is CASSLDSFQETQYF. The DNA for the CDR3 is TGCGCCAGCAGCTTGGACAGCTTCCAAGAGACCCAGTACTTC. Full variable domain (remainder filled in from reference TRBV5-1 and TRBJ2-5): KAGVTQTPRYLIKTRGQQVTLSCSPISGHRSVSWYQQTPGQGLQFLFEYFSETQRNKGNFPGRFSGRQFSNSRSEMNVSTLELGDSALYLCASSLDSFQETQYFGPGTRLLVL.

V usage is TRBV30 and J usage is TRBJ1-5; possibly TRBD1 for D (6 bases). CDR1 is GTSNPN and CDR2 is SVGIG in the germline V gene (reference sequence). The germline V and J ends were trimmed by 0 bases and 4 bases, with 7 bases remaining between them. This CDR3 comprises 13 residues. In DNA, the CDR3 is TGTGCCTGGAGTGTAGGACAGAATCAGCCCCAGCATTTT. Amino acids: CAWSVGQNQPQHF. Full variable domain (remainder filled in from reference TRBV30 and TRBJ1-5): SQTIHQWPATLVQPVGSPLSLECTVEGTSNPNLYWYRQAAGRGLQLLFYSVGIGQISSEVPQNLSASRPQDRQFILSSKKLLLSDSGFYLCAWSVGQNQPQHFGDGTRLSIL.

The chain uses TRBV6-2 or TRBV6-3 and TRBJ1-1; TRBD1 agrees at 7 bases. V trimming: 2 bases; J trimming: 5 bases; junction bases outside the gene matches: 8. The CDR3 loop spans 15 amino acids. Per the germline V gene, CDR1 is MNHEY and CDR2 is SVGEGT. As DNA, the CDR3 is TGTGCCAGCAGTTACAGGGCGACAGGGTGGACTGAAGCTTTCTTT. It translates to CASSYRATGWTEAFF.

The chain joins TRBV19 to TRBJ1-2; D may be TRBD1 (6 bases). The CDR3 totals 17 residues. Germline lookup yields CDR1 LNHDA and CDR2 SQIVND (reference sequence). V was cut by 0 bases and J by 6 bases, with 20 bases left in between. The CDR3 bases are TGTGCCAGTAGTATAGATACTCGTGGCAGGGGCGCTCATGGCTACACCTTC. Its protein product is CASSIDTRGRGAHGYTF.

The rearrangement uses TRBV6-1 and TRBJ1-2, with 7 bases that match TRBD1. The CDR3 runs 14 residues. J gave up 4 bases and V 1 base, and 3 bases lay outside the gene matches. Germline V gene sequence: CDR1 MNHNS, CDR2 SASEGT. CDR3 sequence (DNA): TGTGCCAGCAGTGAAGGGACAGGTACCTATGGCTACACCTTC. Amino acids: CASSEGTGTYGYTF.

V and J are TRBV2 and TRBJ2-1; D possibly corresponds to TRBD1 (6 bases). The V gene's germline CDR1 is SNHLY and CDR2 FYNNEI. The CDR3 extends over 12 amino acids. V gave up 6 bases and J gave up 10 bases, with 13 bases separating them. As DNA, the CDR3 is TGTGCCAGCAGCCTCCAGGGGAACGAGCAGTTCTTC. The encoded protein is CASSLQGNEQFF.